Given below is one TCR beta chain in context. The CDR3 is 17 amino acids. The ends lost 3 bases at V and 7 bases at J; junction bases unmatched: 10. CDR1 and CDR2 (germline): SGHTA, FQGTGA. This entry belongs to a study of shared clonotypes between healthy human individuals. The run depth of the assay was deep. Bulk PBMC genomic DNA spanned ten immunoSEQ deep plates. Per the original methods: Junction-only sequences without quality scores were provided by ImmunoSEQ, so filtering was different. Libraries were prepared by immunoSEQ multiplex PCR; TCRdb keeps only in-frame clonotypes and omits some of them. That table furnishes V, J and clone size, whereas the DNA furnished D and trimming. The sample contains around 500,000 clones, 78% of which appear only once.

The chain joins TRBV7-3 to TRBJ2-1, with 12 bases identical to TRBD2. Sequencing input: PBMCs. This clonotype was obtained from a woman in her 40s in good health. Some clones in this sample may be carry-over from other donors' samples. The CDR3 coding sequence is TGTGCCAGCAGCTTCACGAGTCTAGCGGGAGGGCGAAATGAGCAGTTCTTC. Protein: CASSFTSLAGGRNEQFF.